This T cell receptor beta chain was identified during a study of long-term antiretroviral therapy in people with HIV. They ran version v3.0 of the immunoSEQ assay at survey level. Clones were read by immunoSEQ multiplex PCR, and TCRdb kept only the in-frame ones, dropping some. The profile shows 30,000 to 40,000 clones, 75% to 90% of them singletons. With 6 bases removed from V and 6 bases from J, the gap between germline ends came to 11 bases. The CDR3 contains 12 residues. The germline V gene encodes CDR1 LNHDA and CDR2 SQIVND (reference sequence). The input for sequencing was unsorted PBMCs, taken 1.5 years after starting antiretroviral therapy. The clonotype was recovered from a man aged 18 to 35 with HIV. The chain employs TRBV19 and TRBJ1-1; unclear D gene. The CDR3 DNA reads as TGTGCCAGTAGCGTACACCGTTCTGAAGCTTTCTTT. It yields the protein CASSVHRSEAFF.